The 23 T cell receptor beta chains given below trace back to one sample, sequenced in a study of response to subunit inactivated influenza vaccine. TCRdb reprocessed the RT-PCR reads with MiXCR, giving one entry per CDR3 protein. The sample consists of 400,000 to 650,000 distinct CDR3 sequences, approximately 7.2% of them appearing once. The sequences come from PBMCs from blood, collected 23 months after vaccination. Receptor source: a man between 50 and 75 years old who received an inactivated influenza vaccine.

This clonotype appeared a few times. This chain joins TRBV20-1 and TRBJ2-7; the match to TRBD1 covers 8 bases. This CDR3 comprises 14 residues. Trimming cost V 6 bases and J 5 bases; bases outside gene matches: 12. Germline CDR1 reads DFQATT; CDR2 reads SNEGSKA (reference sequence). The CDR3 here is CSARKGQGWNEQYF. The CDR3 region has the DNA TGCAGTGCCAGAAAAGGACAGGGCTGGAACGAGCAGTACTTC.

This clonotype has more than one count but fewer than ten. The chain combines TRBV3-1 with TRBJ2-1, with D unclear. The CDR3 extends over 16 amino acids. Germline V lookup: CDR1 LGHDT, CDR2 YNNKEL (reference sequence). The germline V and J ends were trimmed by 0 bases and 3 bases, with 12 bases remaining between them. CDR3 protein: CASSQDGPAYYNEQFF. The DNA of the CDR3 is TGTGCCAGCAGCCAAGATGGCCCAGCCTACTACAATGAGCAGTTCTTC.

This clonotype occurred a few times. The genes are TRBV5-1 and TRBJ2-3, with D unclear. Germline V gives CDR1 SGHRS, CDR2 YFSETQ. This CDR3 spans 15 amino acids. The V end was cut by 4 bases, the J end by 1 base, with 13 bases between. Here the CDR3 DNA reads TGCGCCAGCAGCGTGGGGATTCTTCGCACAGATACGCAGTATTTT. Protein: CASSVGILRTDTQYF.

This clonotype was counted many times. The J gene is TRBJ2-1, the V gene TRBV19; D not certain. CDR1 and CDR2 from the germline V gene are LNHDA and SQIVND (reference sequence). The CDR3 runs 16 residues. V lost 5 bases, J lost 0 bases, and 14 bases lay in between. The CDR3 nucleotides are TGTGCCAGTAGTTCCCGGGCAGATAGCTCCTACAATGAGCAGTTCTTC. Translation: CASSSRADSSYNEQFF.

This clonotype was counted many times. The CDR3 loop is CSATLQRVNSNEQFF. For the CDR3, the DNA is TGCAGTGCTACCCTACAGAGGGTCAATAGCAATGAGCAGTTCTTC. The chain joins TRBV20-1 to TRBJ2-1, with a tentative D call TRBD2 (5 bases). Germline CDR1 is DFQATT and CDR2 is SNEGSKA (reference sequence). Trimming pared 4 bases from V and 6 bases from J, leaving 19 bases between. There are 15 residues in the CDR3.

The V gene is TRBV11-2, the J gene TRBJ2-3; D assignment may be TRBD1 or TRBD2 (5 bases each). This CDR3 spans 17 amino acids. V was clipped by 0 bases and J by 3 bases, with 16 bases between them. The germline V gene has CDR1 SGHAT and CDR2 FQNNGV. The CDR3, as DNA: TGTGCCAGCAGCTTAGATCTTATCGGGGCAGGAACAGATACGCAGTATTTT. It encodes CASSLDLIGAGTDTQYF.

This clonotype was detected ten times or more. V is TRBV12-3 or TRBV12-4 and J is TRBJ1-2; D possibly corresponds to TRBD1 (5 bases). Trimming removed 6 bases at V and 4 bases at J, with 18 bases between. The CDR3 loop spans 15 amino acids. DNA of the CDR3: TGTGCCAGCAGATCGACGGGGACGCAAACCTATGGCTACACCTTC. It is translated as CASRSTGTQTYGYTF.

This clonotype was picked up many times. This rearrangement joins TRBV5-1 to TRBJ2-7; D gene unclear. Germline V gene data show CDR1 as SGHRS and CDR2 as YFSETQ. The CDR3 extends over 12 amino acids. The germline V and J ends were trimmed by 0 bases and 7 bases, with 8 bases remaining between them. The CDR3 sequence: CASSLDRGEQYF. DNA of the CDR3: TGCGCCAGCAGCTTGGACAGAGGTGAGCAGTACTTC.

About this clonotype itself: A much larger clone is a single base away; this may be a read error. This rearrangement joins TRBV7-2 to TRBJ2-3, with D tentatively TRBD2 (6 bases). Per germline, CDR1 SGHTA and CDR2 FQGNSA. V lost 3 bases and J 9 bases, leaving 13 bases between the germline ends. CDR3 length: 13 residues. The CDR3 is CASSFGTRETQYF. In nucleotides, the CDR3 is TGTGCCAGCAGCTTCGGGACTCGGGAGACGCAGTATTTT.

V and J are TRBV5-5 and TRBJ2-7, with D possibly matching TRBD2 (6 bases). CDR3 size: 14 residues. V was shortened by 5 bases and J by 0 bases, with 12 bases between the two germline ends. Germline V CDR1 and CDR2: SGHKS, YYEKEE (reference sequence). The CDR3 spells CASRPTGLSYEQYF. The DNA of the CDR3 is TGTGCCAGCAGGCCCACGGGACTCTCCTACGAGCAGTACTTC.

The rearrangement joins TRBV6-2 or TRBV6-3 to TRBJ1-2; 9 bases agree with TRBD1. CDR3 length: 14 residues. In germline, CDR1 is MNHEY, CDR2 SVGEGT. The V segment lost 6 bases and the J segment 8 bases; nucleotides outside the gene matches: 10. The CDR3: CASRDSTGGRGYTF. The CDR3, as DNA: TGTGCCAGCAGAGACTCGACAGGGGGTAGAGGCTACACCTTC.

This sequence joins TRBV10-3 and TRBJ1-6, with TRBD1 identical over 7 bases. Germline V gene data show CDR1 as ENHRY and CDR2 as SYGVKD. V lost 6 bases to trimming and J lost 6 bases; unmatched junction nucleotides: 5. This CDR3 spans 14 amino acids. The CDR3 reads CAIRSGTVNSPLHF. In DNA form, the CDR3 reads TGTGCCATCAGATCCGGGACAGTTAATTCACCCCTCCACTTT.

This clonotype was recorded at least ten times. The chain joins TRBV20-1 to TRBJ1-5; the match to TRBD1 covers 7 bases. Unmatched junction bases numbered 5, after V lost 6 bases and J lost 3 bases. The CDR3 covers 13 residues. From germline, CDR1 is DFQATT and CDR2 SNEGSKA (reference sequence). CDR3 in DNA: TGCAGTGCCAATGAGGGGGCCAATCAGCCCCAGCATTTT. Translated, it gives CSANEGANQPQHF.

This clonotype was detected ten times or more. This chain uses TRBV7-9 with TRBJ1-1, with TRBD1 matching over 7 bases. The CDR3 runs 13 residues. The V and J ends lost 4 bases and 5 bases, in that order; junction bases with no gene match: 4. CDR1 is SEHNR and CDR2 is FQNEAQ in the germline V gene (reference sequence). In DNA, the CDR3 is TGTGCCAGCAGCTCCAACAGGGGTACTGAAGCTTTCTTT. Its protein is CASSSNRGTEAFF.

The chain carries TRBV12-3 or TRBV12-4 and TRBJ1-5; D is undetermined. CDR3 length: 14 residues. The V end lost 2 bases, the J end lost 4 bases, and 9 bases lay between the germline ends. The CDR3 DNA sequence: TGTGCCAGCAGTTTATTGGAGGGTAATCAGCCCCAGCATTTT. Protein: CASSLLEGNQPQHF.

Only a few counts were recorded for this clonotype. CDR3 coding DNA: TGCAGTGCTAGAGATCCTTCGGGACGGCCGAACACTGAAGCTTTCTTT. Translating gives CSARDPSGRPNTEAFF. The rearrangement links TRBV20-1 to TRBJ1-1, with D maybe TRBD1 (5 bases). Germline assignment: CDR1 DFQATT and CDR2 SNEGSKA (reference sequence). The CDR3 totals 16 residues. With 0 bases removed from V and 1 base from J, the gap between germline ends came to 15 bases.

This clonotype turned up a few times. V usage is TRBV7-2 and J usage is TRBJ2-1, with 9 bases fitting TRBD1. Germline lookup yields CDR1 SGHTA and CDR2 FQGNSA. V was clipped by 3 bases and J by 3 bases; unmatched bases: 3. The CDR3 runs to 15 residues. The CDR3 region has the DNA TGTGCCAGCAGCTTTCGGGACAGGGTCTACAATGAGCAGTTCTTC. Residues: CASSFRDRVYNEQFF.

This clonotype was seen at least ten times. V is TRBV4-3 and J is TRBJ2-2, with D possibly being TRBD2 (5 bases). From germline, CDR1 is LGHNA and CDR2 YSLEER. V was shortened by 0 bases and J by 7 bases, with 15 bases between the two germline ends. This CDR3 is 16 amino acids long. CDR3 protein: CASSQDLAGFGGELFF. DNA for the CDR3: TGCGCCAGCAGCCAAGATCTAGCTGGGTTCGGCGGGGAGCTGTTTTTT.

Ten or more counts support this clonotype. The rearrangement links TRBV9 to TRBJ2-1; D is unresolved. The CDR3 runs 17 residues. Germline loops: CDR1 SGDLS, CDR2 YYNGEE. The V and J ends lost 0 bases and 0 bases respectively, with 13 bases between them. The CDR3 nucleotides read TGTGCCAGCAGCGTAGGACTGACCGGAAGCTCCTACAATGAGCAGTTCTTC. Its protein is CASSVGLTGSSYNEQFF.

This clonotype was detected a few times. The CDR3 nucleotides are TGCAGTGCTATATCGTCAGCGGGAGGGCTCTACAATGAGCAGTTCTTC. Encoded protein: CSAISSAGGLYNEQFF. The chain joins TRBV20-1 to TRBJ2-1, with 10 bases matching TRBD2. V was clipped by 4 bases and J by 3 bases; unmatched bases: 9. The CDR3 length is 16 residues. From germline, CDR1 is DFQATT and CDR2 SNEGSKA (reference sequence).

This clonotype was observed a handful of times. V gene TRBV20-1 combines with J gene TRBJ2-2; the D gene could be TRBD1 or TRBD2 (5 bases each). CDR1 and CDR2 (germline): DFQATT, SNEGSKA (reference sequence). The CDR3 is 14 amino acids. The V and J ends lost 6 bases and 3 bases respectively, with 14 bases between them. The CDR3: CSALLGAYTGELFF. The DNA for the CDR3 is TGCAGTGCGCTCCTCGGGGCGTACACCGGGGAGCTGTTTTTT.

The V call is TRBV2, the J call TRBJ1-4; D is uncertain. V lost 7 bases to trimming and J lost 3 bases, with 12 bases between them. CDR3 length: 14 amino acids. Germline V gene lookup returns CDR1 SNHLY and CDR2 FYNNEI. CDR3 protein: CASIGPSPNEKLFF. The CDR3 bases are TGTGCCAGCATTGGGCCCTCTCCTAATGAAAAACTGTTTTTT. The full variable domain, its missing parts supplied by reference TRBV2 and TRBJ1-4, is EPEVTQTPSHQVTQMGQEVILRCVPISNHLYFYWYRQILGQKVEFLVSFYNNEISEKSEIFDDQFSVERPDGSNFTLKIRSTKLEDSAMYFCASIGPSPNEKLFFGSGTQLSVL.

The chain combines TRBV29-1 with TRBJ2-6; D is unclear. Trimming removed 3 bases at V and 2 bases at J, with 5 bases between. Germline CDR1 SQVTM, CDR2 ANQGSEA. This CDR3 has 13 residues. The CDR3 is CSVEVPGANVLTF. In nucleotides, the CDR3 is TGCAGCGTTGAGGTCCCTGGGGCCAACGTCCTGACTTTC.